This entry lists 15 T cell receptor beta chains sequenced from one sample in a study. One entry per CDR3 protein results from TCRdb running MiXCR on the 5' RACE reads. The sample consists of about 46,000 distinct CDR3 sequences, roughly 30% of them appearing once. The sample comprised naive CD4+ T cells sorted from blood. As for subset: naive CD4+ T cells, CD4+CD45RA+CD25-. These receptors all come from a female donor with breast cancer.

This clonotype was counted only a few times. The J gene is TRBJ2-7, the V gene TRBV28; TRBD1 might be the D (6 bases). V was trimmed by 3 bases and J by 5 bases, leaving 14 bases between them. The CDR3 sequence is 14 residues long. Germline V gene data show CDR1 as MDHEN and CDR2 as SYDVKM. The CDR3 bases are TGTGCCAGCAGTTTCCATGACAGGAAGGACGAGCAGTACTTC. This codes for CASSFHDRKDEQYF.

This chain connects TRBV3-1 to TRBJ2-3; D not resolved. V was cut by 2 bases and J by 6 bases, with 9 bases left in between. The CDR3 loop spans 13 amino acids. Per germline, CDR1 LGHDT and CDR2 YNNKEL (reference sequence). The chain's CDR3 is CASSQRLLDTQYF. DNA of the CDR3: TGTGCCAGCAGCCAACGCCTTCTCGATACGCAGTATTTT.

The genes are TRBV20-1 and TRBJ2-3, with D unresolved. CDR1 and CDR2 from the germline V gene are DFQATT and SNEGSKA (reference sequence). The CDR3 sequence is 13 residues long. The V and J ends lost 2 bases and 6 bases respectively, with 12 bases between them. The CDR3 spells CSARYVGSDTQYF. CDR3 bases: TGCAGTGCTAGATATGTGGGATCGGATACGCAGTATTTT.

As for this clonotype: The junction shows a germline mismatch at one end, possibly a read error. The chain recombines TRBV5-1 with TRBJ1-5; D is undetermined. This CDR3 region has 13 residues. Germline assignment: CDR1 SGHRS and CDR2 YFSETQ. DNA of the CDR3: TGCGCCAGCAGCTTTGGAACCAATCCGCCCCAGCATTTT. Protein product: CASSFGTNPPQHF.

This clonotype was detected only a few times. The J gene is TRBJ2-5, the V gene TRBV4-1; tentative D call: TRBD1 (6 bases). With 7 bases removed from V and 1 base from J, the gap between germline ends came to 13 bases. In germline, CDR1 is MGHRA, CDR2 YSYEKL. The CDR3 length is 14 residues. CDR3 sequence reads: CASTSGTTQETQYF. The CDR3 region has the DNA TGCGCCAGCACTTCCGGGACAACCCAAGAGACCCAGTACTTC.

The genes are TRBV7-3 and TRBJ2-2; 8 nucleotides line up with TRBD2. Per germline, CDR1 SGHTA and CDR2 FQGTGA. V dropped 5 bases and J dropped 5; count of bases not matched to a gene: 4. The CDR3 sequence is 14 residues long. The CDR3 sequence is CASSAGGSTGELFF. The DNA of the CDR3 is TGTGCCAGCAGCGCGGGGGGCTCTACCGGGGAGCTGTTTTTT.

This clonotype came up a few times. This chain connects TRBV20-1 to TRBJ2-1; D might be TRBD2 (6 bases). The germline V gene has CDR1 DFQATT and CDR2 SNEGSKA (reference sequence). Deletions cut 0 bases from V and 0 bases from J, with 18 bases between. This CDR3 spans 18 amino acids. CDR3 sequence reads: CSARDYTSRKSSYNEQFF. CDR3 DNA sequence: TGCAGTGCTAGAGATTACACTAGCAGAAAGAGCTCCTACAATGAGCAGTTCTTC.

As concerns this clonotype: A much larger clone differs by one base, so this may be a read error. The chain recombines TRBV5-1 with TRBJ2-5; 9 nucleotides match TRBD2. The CDR3 has 16 amino acids. Per germline, CDR1 SGHRS and CDR2 YFSETQ. The junction had 11 bases not matched to a gene; V was cut back by 7 bases and J by 1 base. The CDR3 nucleotides are TGCGCCAGCGGCGGGAGGGCTAGCGGGATCCAAGAGACCCAGTACTTC. Protein sequence: CASGGRASGIQETQYF.

This clonotype was detected a few times. V and J are TRBV6-2 or TRBV6-3 and TRBJ2-7; D call uncertain. V lost 2 bases to trimming and J lost 7 bases, with 9 bases between them. This CDR3 comprises 12 residues. Germline CDR1 is MNHEY and CDR2 is SVGEGT. The CDR3 loop reads CASSYPLGEQYF. The CDR3 nucleotides are TGTGCCAGCAGTTACCCCCTGGGGGAGCAGTACTTC.

V is TRBV5-6 and J is TRBJ2-3; D is possibly TRBD1 (6 bases). The germline gives CDR1 SGHDT, CDR2 YYEEEE. Trimming took off 4 bases at V and 2 bases at J, with 11 bases between the two ends. The CDR3 has 14 residues. CDR3 sequence: CASSQRQDTDTQYF. The CDR3 region has the DNA TGTGCCAGCAGCCAGAGACAGGACACAGATACGCAGTATTTT.

The V gene is TRBV5-4, the J gene TRBJ2-3; D possibly corresponds to TRBD1 (5 bases). CDR3 size: 15 residues. Germline V gene sequence: CDR1 SGHNT, CDR2 YYREEE (reference sequence). Trimming pared 5 bases from V and 0 bases from J, leaving 13 bases between. In nucleotides, the CDR3 is TGTGCCAGCAGACAGGACCTAACTAGCACAGATACGCAGTATTTT. This encodes CASRQDLTSTDTQYF.

This clonotype was seen many times. V is TRBV29-1 and J is TRBJ2-7; 7 bases are a match to TRBD1. The CDR3 is made up of 14 amino acids. Trimming took 6 bases from V and 5 from J; bases not matched to a gene: 13. Germline assignment: CDR1 SQVTM and CDR2 ANQGSEA. The CDR3 is CSVAPGQMAHEQYF. CDR3 sequence (DNA): TGCAGCGTAGCACCGGGACAGATGGCCCACGAGCAGTACTTC.

The rearrangement links TRBV4-1 to TRBJ2-7; D gene uncertain. Germline CDR1 and CDR2: MGHRA and YSYEKL. This CDR3 spans 18 amino acids. The V and J ends lost 1 base and 0 bases respectively, with 19 bases between them. DNA for the CDR3: TGCGCCAGCAGCCAAGGGCCTACCAGACCTGAAAGCTCCTACGAGCAGTACTTC. Translating gives CASSQGPTRPESSYEQYF.

As concerns this clonotype: At one end, the junction sequence differs from germline, possibly due to a read error. The genes are TRBV12-3 or TRBV12-4 and TRBJ1-1; 7 nucleotides line up with TRBD1. The CDR3 contains 16 residues. The CDR3, as DNA: TGTGCCAGCGGTTTAGCGCACCAGGGGGTACCGACTGAAGCTTTCTTT. This encodes CASGLAHQGVPTEAFF.

This clonotype was observed at least ten times. The chain combines TRBV7-3 with TRBJ2-1; 8 bases map to TRBD2. This CDR3 is built from 14 residues. V gave up 5 bases and J gave up 12 bases; unmatched junction bases: 12. Germline V CDR1 and CDR2: SGHTA, FQGTGA. This CDR3 reads CASSLTSGGAWQFF. The CDR3 nucleotides read TGTGCCAGCAGCCTCACTAGCGGAGGGGCCTGGCAGTTCTTC.